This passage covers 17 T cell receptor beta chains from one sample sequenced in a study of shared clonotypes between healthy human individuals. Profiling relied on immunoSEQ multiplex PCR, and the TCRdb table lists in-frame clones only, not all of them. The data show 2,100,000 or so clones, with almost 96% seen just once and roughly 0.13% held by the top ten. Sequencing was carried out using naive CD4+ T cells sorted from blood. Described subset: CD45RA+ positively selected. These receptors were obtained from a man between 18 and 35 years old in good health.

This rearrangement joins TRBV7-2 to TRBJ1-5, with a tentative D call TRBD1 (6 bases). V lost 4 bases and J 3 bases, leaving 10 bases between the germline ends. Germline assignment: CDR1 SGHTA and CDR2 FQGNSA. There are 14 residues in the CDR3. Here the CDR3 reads CASSSDSPNQPQHF. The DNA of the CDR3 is TGTGCCAGCAGCTCGGACAGCCCCAATCAGCCCCAGCATTTT.

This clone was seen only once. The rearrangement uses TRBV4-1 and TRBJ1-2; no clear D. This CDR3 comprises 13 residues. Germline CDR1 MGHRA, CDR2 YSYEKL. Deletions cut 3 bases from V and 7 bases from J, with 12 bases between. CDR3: CASSQESVRGYTF. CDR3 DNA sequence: TGCGCCAGCAGCCAGGAATCAGTTCGTGGCTACACCTTC.

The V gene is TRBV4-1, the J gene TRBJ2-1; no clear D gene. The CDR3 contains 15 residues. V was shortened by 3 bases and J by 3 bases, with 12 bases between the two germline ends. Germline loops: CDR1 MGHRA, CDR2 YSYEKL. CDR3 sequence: CASSHGPSLYNEQFF. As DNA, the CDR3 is TGCGCCAGCAGCCACGGACCCTCTCTCTACAATGAGCAGTTCTTC.

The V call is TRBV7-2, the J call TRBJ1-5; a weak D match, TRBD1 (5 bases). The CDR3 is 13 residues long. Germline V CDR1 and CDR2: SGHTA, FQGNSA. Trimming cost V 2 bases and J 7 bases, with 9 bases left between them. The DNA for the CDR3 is TGTGCCAGCAGCTTAATCTGGGGGCAGCCCCAGCATTTT. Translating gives CASSLIWGQPQHF.

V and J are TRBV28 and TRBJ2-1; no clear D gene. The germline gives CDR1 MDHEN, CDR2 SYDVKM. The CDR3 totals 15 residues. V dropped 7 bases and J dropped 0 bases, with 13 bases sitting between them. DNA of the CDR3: TGTGCCAGCAAAGGAACAGAGATCTCCTACAATGAGCAGTTCTTC. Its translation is CASKGTEISYNEQFF.

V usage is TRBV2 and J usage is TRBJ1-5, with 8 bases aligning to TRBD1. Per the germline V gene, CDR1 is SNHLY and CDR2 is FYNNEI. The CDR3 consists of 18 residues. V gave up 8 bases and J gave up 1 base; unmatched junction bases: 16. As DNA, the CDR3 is TGTGCCAGCTCCTCCTCCGCGCAGGGGGCGGTGAGCAATCAGCCCCAGCATTTT. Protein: CASSSSAQGAVSNQPQHF.

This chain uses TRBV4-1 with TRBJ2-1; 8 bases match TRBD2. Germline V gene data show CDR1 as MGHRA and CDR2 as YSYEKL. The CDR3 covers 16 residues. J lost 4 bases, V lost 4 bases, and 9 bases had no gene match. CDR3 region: CASSLYRGGRYNEQFF. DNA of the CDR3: TGCGCCAGCAGCCTATACCGGGGGGGCCGGTACAATGAGCAGTTCTTC.

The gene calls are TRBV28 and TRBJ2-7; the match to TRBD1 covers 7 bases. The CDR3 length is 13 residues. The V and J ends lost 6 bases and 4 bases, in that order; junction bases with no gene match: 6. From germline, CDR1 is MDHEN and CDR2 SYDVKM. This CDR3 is CASRSPTGYEQYF. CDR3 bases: TGTGCCAGCAGATCCCCGACAGGGTACGAGCAGTACTTC.

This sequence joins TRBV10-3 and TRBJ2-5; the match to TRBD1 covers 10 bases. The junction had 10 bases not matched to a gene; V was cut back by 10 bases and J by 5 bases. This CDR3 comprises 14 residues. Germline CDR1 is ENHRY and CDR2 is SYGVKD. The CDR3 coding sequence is TGTGCCACCTGGGACAGGGGAGGTGTGGAGACCCAGTACTTC. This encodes CATWDRGGVETQYF.

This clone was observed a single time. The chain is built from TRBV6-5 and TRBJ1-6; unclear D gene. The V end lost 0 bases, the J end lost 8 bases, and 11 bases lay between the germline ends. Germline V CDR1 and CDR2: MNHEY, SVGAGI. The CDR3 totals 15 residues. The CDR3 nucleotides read TGTGCCAGCAGTTACTCAGCCCCCTCCCATTCACCCCTCCACTTT. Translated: CASSYSAPSHSPLHF.

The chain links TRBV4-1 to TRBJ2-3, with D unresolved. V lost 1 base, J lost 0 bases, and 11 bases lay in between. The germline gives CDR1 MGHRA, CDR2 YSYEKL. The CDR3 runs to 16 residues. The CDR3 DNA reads TGCGCCAGCAGCCAAGGCGGTAGGGTAAGCACAGATACGCAGTATTTT. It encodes CASSQGGRVSTDTQYF.

The CDR3 DNA sequence: TGTGCCAGCAGATTCCGGGACGGGTCCTACGAGCAGTACTTC. It codes for CASRFRDGSYEQYF. The rearrangement joins TRBV7-8 to TRBJ2-7; D tentatively reads TRBD1 or TRBD2 (5 bases each). The CDR3 loop spans 14 amino acids. Trimming left V 6 bases short and J 1 base short, with 13 bases between. Germline CDR1 reads SGHVS; CDR2 reads FQNEAQ.

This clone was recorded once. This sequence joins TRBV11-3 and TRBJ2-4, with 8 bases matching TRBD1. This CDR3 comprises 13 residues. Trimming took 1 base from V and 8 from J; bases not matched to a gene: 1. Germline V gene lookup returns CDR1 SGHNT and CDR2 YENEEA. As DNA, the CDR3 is TGTGCCAGCAGCTTAGTACAGGGGGACATTCAGTACTTC. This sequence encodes CASSLVQGDIQYF.

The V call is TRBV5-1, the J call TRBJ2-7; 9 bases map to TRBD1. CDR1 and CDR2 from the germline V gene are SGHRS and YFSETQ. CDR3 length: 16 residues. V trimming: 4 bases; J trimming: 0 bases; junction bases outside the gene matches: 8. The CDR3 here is CASSTGTGGPSYEQYF. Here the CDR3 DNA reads TGCGCCAGCAGCACGGGAACAGGGGGCCCCTCCTACGAGCAGTACTTC.

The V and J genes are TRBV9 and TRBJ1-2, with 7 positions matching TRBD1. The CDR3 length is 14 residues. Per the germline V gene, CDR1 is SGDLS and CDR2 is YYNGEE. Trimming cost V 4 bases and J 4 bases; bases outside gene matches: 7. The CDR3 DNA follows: TGTGCCAGCAGCTCTCGACAGGGAGTCTATGGCTACACCTTC. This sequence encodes CASSSRQGVYGYTF.

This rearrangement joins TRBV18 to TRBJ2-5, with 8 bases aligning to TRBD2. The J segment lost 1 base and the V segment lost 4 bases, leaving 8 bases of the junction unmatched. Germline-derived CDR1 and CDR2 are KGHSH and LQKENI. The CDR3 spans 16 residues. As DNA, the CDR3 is TGTGCCAGCTCACTCTTAGCGGGGAGAACCCAAGAGACCCAGTACTTC. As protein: CASSLLAGRTQETQYF.

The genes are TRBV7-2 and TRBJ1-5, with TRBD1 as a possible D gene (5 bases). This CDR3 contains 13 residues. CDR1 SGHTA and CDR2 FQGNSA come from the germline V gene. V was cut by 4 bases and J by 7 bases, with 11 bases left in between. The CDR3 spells CASSSSGLQPQHF. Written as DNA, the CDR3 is TGTGCCAGCAGCTCTTCAGGGCTGCAGCCCCAGCATTTT.